Listed below are T cell receptor beta chains from one sample, sequenced in a study of OX40 agonist ivuxolimab in advanced cancers. TCRdb's table, derived via immunoSEQ multiplex PCR, lists solely in-frame clones and lacks some. In the table there are about 64,000 clones, roughly four fifths of which are singletons. The sample consisted of CD4+ or CD8+ T cells sorted from blood, taken in a trial of the OX40 agonist ivuxolimab. Source of these receptors: an adult with an advanced solid tumor such as melanoma, head and neck, liver or kidney cancer. Each CDR3 is given without its conserved first and last residue. The order of the fields is J gene, V gene, CDR3 protein.

TRBJ2-7	TRBV21-1	AGRDRGYSYEQY
TRBJ2-3	TRBV5-1	ASSLLGQYTDTQY
TRBJ2-6	TRBV6-1	ASSGSVLSGANVLT
TRBJ2-3	TRBV15	ATSREALTDTQY
TRBJ1-5	TRBV11-2	ASSFAGSNQPQH
TRBJ2-2	TRBV10-3	AITGGLENTGELF
TRBJ2-3	TRBV2	ASSPGAGLAGSTDTQY
TRBJ2-2	TRBV7-3	ASSLSISGTGGELF
TRBJ2-7	TRBV5-1	ASSRGGTGTFYEQY
TRBJ1-3	TRBV5-4	ASSLKGATGNTIY
TRBJ2-5	TRBV25-1	ASSELQKQETQY
TRBJ2-1	TRBV7-6	ASSSLLGGGYNEQF
TRBJ2-3	TRBV29-1	SVGRDSTDTQY
TRBJ1-4	TRBV25-1	ASREGRTHEKLF